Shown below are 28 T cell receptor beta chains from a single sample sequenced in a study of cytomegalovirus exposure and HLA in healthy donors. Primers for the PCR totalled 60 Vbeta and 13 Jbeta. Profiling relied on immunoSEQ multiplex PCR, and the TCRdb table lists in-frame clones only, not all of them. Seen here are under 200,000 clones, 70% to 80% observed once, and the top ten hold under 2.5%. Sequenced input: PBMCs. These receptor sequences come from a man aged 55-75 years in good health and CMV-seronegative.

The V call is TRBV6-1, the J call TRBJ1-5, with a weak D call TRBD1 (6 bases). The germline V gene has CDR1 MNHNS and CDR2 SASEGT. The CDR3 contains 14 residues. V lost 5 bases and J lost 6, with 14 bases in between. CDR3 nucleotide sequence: TGTGCCAGCAGTCCTCCGGGGGGCTCTCAGCCCCAGCATTTT. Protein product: CASSPPGGSQPQHF.

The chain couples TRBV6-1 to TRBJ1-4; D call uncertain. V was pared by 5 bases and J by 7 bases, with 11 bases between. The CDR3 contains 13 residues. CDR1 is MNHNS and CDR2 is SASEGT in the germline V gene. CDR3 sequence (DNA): TGTGCCAGCAGTTCACTCCGGGGTGAAAAACTGTTTTTT. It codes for CASSSLRGEKLFF.

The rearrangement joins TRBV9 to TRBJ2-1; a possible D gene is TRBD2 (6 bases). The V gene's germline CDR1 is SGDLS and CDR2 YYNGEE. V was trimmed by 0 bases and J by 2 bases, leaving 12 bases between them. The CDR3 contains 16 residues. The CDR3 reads CASSVAAGSPYNEQFF. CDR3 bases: TGTGCCAGCAGCGTAGCTGCGGGGAGCCCCTACAATGAGCAGTTCTTC.

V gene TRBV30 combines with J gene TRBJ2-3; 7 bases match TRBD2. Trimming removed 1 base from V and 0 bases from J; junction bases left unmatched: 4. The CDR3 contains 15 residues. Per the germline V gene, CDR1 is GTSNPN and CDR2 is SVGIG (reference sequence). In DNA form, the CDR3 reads TGTGCCTGGAGTGGCCTAGCGGCTAGCACAGATACGCAGTATTTT. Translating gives CAWSGLAASTDTQYF.

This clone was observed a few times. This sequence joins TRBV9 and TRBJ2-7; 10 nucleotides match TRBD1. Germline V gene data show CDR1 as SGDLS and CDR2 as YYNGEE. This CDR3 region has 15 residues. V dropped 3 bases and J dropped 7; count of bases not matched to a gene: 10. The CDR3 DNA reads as TGTGCCAGCAGCGACCCCGACAGGGGGCCGGGGGAGCAGTACTTC. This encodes CASSDPDRGPGEQYF.

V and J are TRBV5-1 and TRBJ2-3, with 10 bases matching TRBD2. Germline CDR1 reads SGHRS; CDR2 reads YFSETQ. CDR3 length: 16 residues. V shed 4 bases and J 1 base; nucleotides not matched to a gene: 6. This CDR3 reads CASSRGLAVGTDTQYF. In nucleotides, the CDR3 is TGCGCCAGCAGCCGAGGACTAGCGGTGGGCACAGATACGCAGTATTTT.

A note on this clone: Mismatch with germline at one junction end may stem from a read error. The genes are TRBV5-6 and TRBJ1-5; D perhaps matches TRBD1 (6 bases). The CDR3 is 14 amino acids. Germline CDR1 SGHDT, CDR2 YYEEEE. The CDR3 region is CASSLAGVNQPQNF. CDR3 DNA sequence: TGTGCCAGCAGCTTGGCAGGGGTTAATCAGCCCCAGAATTTT.

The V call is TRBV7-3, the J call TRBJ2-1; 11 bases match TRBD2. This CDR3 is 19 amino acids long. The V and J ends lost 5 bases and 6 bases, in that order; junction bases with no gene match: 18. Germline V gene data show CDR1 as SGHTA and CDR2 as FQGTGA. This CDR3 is CASSLLAGGGVAGPNEQFF. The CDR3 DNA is TGTGCCAGCAGCCTCCTAGCGGGAGGAGGGGTTGCGGGGCCCAATGAGCAGTTCTTC.

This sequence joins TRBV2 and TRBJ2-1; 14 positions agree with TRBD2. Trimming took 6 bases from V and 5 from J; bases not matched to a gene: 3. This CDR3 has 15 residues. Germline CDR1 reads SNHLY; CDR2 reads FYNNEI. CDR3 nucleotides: TGTGCCAGCAGGAAGACTAGCGGGGGGGACAATGAGCAGTTCTTC. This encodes CASRKTSGGDNEQFF.

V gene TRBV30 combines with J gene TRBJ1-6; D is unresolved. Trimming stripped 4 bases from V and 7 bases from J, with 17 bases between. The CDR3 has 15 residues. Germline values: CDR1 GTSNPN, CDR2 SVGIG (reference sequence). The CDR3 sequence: CAWIPPGRVNSPLHF. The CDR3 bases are TGTGCCTGGATCCCGCCTGGGAGGGTAAATTCACCCCTCCACTTT.

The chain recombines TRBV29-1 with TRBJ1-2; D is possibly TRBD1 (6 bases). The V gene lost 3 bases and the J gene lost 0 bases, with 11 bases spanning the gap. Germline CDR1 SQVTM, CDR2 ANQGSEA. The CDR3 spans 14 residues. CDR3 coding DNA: TGCAGCGTTGACAGGGGTTGGTCTAACTATGGCTACACCTTC. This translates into CSVDRGWSNYGYTF.

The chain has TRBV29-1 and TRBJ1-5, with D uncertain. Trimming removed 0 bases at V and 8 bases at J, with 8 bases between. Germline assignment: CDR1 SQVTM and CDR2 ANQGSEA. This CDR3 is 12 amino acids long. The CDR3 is CSVEDPGEPQHF. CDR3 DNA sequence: TGCAGCGTTGAAGATCCAGGCGAGCCCCAGCATTTT.

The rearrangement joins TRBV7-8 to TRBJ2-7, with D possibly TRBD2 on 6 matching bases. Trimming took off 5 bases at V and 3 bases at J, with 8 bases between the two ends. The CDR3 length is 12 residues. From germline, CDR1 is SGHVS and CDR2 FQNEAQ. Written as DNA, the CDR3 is TGTGCCAGCAGCCCGGGACTCTACGAGCAGTACTTC. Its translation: CASSPGLYEQYF.

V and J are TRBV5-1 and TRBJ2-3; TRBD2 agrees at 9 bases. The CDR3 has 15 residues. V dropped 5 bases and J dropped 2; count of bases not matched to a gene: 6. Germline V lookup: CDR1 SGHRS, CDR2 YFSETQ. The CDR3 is CASRVGLANTDTQYF. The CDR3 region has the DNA TGCGCCAGCAGGGTAGGACTAGCGAACACAGATACGCAGTATTTT.

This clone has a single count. This chain's CDR3 is CASSSGTGGQETQYF. The CDR3 DNA sequence: TGTGCCAGTTCCTCCGGGACAGGGGGTCAAGAGACCCAGTACTTC. The gene calls are TRBV19 and TRBJ2-5, with 11 nucleotides matching TRBD1. The germline V gene has CDR1 LNHDA and CDR2 SQIVND (reference sequence). CDR3 size: 15 residues. V dropped 8 bases and J dropped 2; count of bases not matched to a gene: 7.

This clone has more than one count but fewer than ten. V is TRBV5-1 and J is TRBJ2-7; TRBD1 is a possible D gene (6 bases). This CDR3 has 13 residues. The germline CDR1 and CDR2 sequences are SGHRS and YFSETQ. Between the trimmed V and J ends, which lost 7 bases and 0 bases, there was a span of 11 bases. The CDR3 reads CASQGQNSYEQYF. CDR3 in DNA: TGCGCCAGCCAGGGACAAAACTCCTACGAGCAGTACTTC.

CDR3: CASSTTGAIAKNIQYF. The CDR3 DNA sequence: TGCGCCAGCAGCACAACAGGGGCAATAGCCAAAAACATTCAGTACTTC. The rearrangement uses TRBV5-1 and TRBJ2-4, with 7 nucleotides matching TRBD1. This CDR3 has 16 residues. The ends lost 4 bases at V and 0 bases at J; junction bases unmatched: 7. Germline CDR1 reads SGHRS; CDR2 reads YFSETQ.

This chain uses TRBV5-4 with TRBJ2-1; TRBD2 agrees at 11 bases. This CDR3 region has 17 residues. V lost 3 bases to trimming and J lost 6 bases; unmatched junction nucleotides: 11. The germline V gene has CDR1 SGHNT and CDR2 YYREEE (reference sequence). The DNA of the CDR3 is TGTGCCAGCAGCTCTGGACTAGCGGGTTCCCTGGGCAATGAGCAGTTCTTC. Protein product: CASSSGLAGSLGNEQFF.

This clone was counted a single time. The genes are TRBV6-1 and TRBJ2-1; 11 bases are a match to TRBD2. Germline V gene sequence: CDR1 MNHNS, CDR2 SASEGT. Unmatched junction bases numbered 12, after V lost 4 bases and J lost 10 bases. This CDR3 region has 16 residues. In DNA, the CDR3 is TGTGCCAGCAGTGGCTATACTAGCGGGGGAGGTGGAGAGCAGTTCTTC. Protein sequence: CASSGYTSGGGGEQFF.

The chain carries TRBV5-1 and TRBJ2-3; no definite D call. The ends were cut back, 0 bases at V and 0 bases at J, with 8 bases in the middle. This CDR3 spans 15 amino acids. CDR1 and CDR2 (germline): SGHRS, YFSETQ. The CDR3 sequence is CASSLDSSSTDTQYF. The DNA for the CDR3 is TGCGCCAGCAGCTTGGACAGTTCCAGCACAGATACGCAGTATTTT.

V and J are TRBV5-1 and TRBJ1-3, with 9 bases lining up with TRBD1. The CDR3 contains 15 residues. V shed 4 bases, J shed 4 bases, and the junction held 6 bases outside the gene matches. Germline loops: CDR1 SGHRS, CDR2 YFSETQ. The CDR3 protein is CASSTQGASGNTIYF. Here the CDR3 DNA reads TGCGCCAGCAGCACACAGGGGGCGTCGGGAAACACCATATATTTT. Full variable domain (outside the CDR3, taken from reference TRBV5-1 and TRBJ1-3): KAGVTQTPRYLIKTRGQQVTLSCSPISGHRSVSWYQQTPGQGLQFLFEYFSETQRNKGNFPGRFSGRQFSNSRSEMNVSTLELGDSALYLCASSTQGASGNTIYFGEGSWLTVV.

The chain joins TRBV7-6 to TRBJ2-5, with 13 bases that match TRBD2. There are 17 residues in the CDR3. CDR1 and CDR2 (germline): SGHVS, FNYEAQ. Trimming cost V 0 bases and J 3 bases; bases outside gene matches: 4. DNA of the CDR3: TGTGCCAGCAGCTTAGCTAGGACTAGCGGGAGAAAAGAGACCCAGTACTTC. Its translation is CASSLARTSGRKETQYF.

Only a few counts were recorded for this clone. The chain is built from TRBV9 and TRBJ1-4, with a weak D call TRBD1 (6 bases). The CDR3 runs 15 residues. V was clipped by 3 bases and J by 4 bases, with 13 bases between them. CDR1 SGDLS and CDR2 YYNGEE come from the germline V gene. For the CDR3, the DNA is TGTGCCAGCAGCGCGGTTACAGGGCATAATGAAAAACTGTTTTTT. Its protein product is CASSAVTGHNEKLFF.

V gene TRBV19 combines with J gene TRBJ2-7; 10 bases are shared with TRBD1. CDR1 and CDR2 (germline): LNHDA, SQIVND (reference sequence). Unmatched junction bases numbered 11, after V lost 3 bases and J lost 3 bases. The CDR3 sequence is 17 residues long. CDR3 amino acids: CASSMGPPGQGFYEQYF. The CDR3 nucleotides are TGTGCCAGTAGTATGGGGCCCCCGGGACAGGGGTTCTACGAGCAGTACTTC.

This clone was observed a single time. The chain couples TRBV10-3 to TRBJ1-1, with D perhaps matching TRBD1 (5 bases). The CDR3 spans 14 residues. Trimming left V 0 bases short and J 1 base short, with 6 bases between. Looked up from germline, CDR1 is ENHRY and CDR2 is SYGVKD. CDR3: CAISESGGNTEAFF. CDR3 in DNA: TGTGCCATCAGTGAGTCGGGGGGGAACACTGAAGCTTTCTTT.

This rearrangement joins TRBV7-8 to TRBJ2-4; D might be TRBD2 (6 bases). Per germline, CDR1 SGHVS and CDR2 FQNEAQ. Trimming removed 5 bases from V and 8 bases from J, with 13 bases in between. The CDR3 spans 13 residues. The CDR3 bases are TGTGCCAGCAGCCCCGGGGGAGTGGACATTCAGTACTTC. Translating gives CASSPGGVDIQYF. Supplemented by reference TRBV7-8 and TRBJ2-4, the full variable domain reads GAGVSQSPRYKVAKRGQDVALRCDPISGHVSLFWYQQALGQGPEFLTYFQNEAQLDKSGLPSDRFFAERPEGSVSTLKIQRTQQEDSAVYLCASSPGGVDIQYFGAGTRLSVL.

The CDR3 region is CASSQGSGRANEQFF. The CDR3 coding sequence is TGCGCCAGCAGCCAAGGGAGCGGGAGGGCGAATGAGCAGTTCTTC. The J gene is TRBJ2-1, the V gene TRBV4-3; 10 bases line up with TRBD2. With V trimmed by 1 base and J by 7 bases, 4 bases remained unmatched. The CDR3 is made up of 15 amino acids. Germline V CDR1 and CDR2: LGHNA, YSLEER.

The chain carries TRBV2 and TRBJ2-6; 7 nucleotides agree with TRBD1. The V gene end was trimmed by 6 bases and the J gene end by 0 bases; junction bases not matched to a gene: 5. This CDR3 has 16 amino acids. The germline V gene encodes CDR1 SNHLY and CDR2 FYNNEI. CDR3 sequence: CASSLTGPSGANVLTF. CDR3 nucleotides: TGTGCCAGCAGCCTGACAGGGCCCTCTGGGGCCAACGTCCTGACTTTC. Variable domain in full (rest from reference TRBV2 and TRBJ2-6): EPEVTQTPSHQVTQMGQEVILRCVPISNHLYFYWYRQILGQKVEFLVSFYNNEISEKSEIFDDQFSVERPDGSNFTLKIRSTKLEDSAMYFCASSLTGPSGANVLTFGAGSRLTVL.